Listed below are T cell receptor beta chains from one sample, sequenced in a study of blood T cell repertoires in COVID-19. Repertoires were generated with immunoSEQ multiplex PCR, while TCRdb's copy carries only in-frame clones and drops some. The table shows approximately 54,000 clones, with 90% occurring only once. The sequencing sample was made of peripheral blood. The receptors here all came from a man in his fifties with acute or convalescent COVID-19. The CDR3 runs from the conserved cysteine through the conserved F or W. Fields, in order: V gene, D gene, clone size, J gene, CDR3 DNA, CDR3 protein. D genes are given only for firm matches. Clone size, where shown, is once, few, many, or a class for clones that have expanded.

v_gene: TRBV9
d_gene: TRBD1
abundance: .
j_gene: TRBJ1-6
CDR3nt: TGTGCCAGCAGCGTAGCGGGACAGGAGAATTCACCCCTCCACTTT
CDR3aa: CASSVAGQENSPLHF

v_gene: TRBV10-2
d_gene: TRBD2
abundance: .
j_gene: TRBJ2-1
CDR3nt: TGCGCCAGCAGCGGACTAGCGCCAAGCGATGAGCAGTTCTTC
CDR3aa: CASSGLAPSDEQFF

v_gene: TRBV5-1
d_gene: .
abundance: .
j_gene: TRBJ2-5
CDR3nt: TGCGCCAGCAGCTTGGAGGGGCTAGAGACCCAGTACTTC
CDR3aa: CASSLEGLETQYF

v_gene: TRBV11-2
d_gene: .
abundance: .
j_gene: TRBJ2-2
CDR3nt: TGTGCCAGCAGCTTAACGCGGGCCGGGGAGCTGTTTTTT
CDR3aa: CASSLTRAGELFF

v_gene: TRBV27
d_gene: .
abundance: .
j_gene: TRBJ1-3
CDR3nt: TGTGCCAGCAAATTCACAGGGAATGGAAACACCATATATTTT
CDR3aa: CASKFTGNGNTIYF

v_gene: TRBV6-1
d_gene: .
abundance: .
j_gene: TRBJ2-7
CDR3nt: TGTGCCAGCAGTGAATATATGAGGACAACCTACGAGCAGTACTTC
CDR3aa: CASSEYMRTTYEQYF

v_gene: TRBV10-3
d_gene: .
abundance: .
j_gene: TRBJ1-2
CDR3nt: TGTGCCATCAGTGTCGAGGGCCTCGTCGGCTACACCTTC
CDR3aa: CAISVEGLVGYTF

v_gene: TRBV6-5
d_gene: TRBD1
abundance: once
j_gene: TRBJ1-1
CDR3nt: TGTGCCAGCAGAGTTACAGGGGGCTCGGGTTTCTTT
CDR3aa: CASRVTGGSGFF

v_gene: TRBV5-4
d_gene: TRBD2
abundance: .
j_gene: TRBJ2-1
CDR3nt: TGTGCCAGCAGCCCTTGGGGGCTAGCGGGGGGCAATGAGCAGTTCTTC
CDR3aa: CASSPWGLAGGNEQFF

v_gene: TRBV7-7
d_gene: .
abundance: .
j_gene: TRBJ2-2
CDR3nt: TGTGCCAGCAGCCATGTTGGGGGGAATATCGGGGAGCTGTTTTTT
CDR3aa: CASSHVGGNIGELFF

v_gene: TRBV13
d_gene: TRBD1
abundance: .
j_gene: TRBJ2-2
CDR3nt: TGTGCCAGCAGCTCGATTTCCGGGACAGGGGCCACCGGGGAGCTGTTTTTT
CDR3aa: CASSSISGTGATGELFF

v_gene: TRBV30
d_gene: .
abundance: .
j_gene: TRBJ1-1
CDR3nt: TGTGCCTGGAGTCGAACTCAGAACACTGAAGCTTTCTTT
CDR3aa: CAWSRTQNTEAFF

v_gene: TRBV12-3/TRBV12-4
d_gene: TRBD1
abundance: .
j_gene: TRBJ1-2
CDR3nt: TGTGCCAGCAGTCAGGGGGCCTATGGCTACACCTTC
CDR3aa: CASSQGAYGYTF

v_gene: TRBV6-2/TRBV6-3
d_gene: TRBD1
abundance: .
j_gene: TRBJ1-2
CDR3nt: TGTGCCAGCAGTTACGGGGACAGTAGAGCTAACTATGGCTACACCTTC
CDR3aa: CASSYGDSRANYGYTF

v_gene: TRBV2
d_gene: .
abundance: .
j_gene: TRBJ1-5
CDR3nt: TGTGCCAGCTCCAACTCCGGGCTCGGGGAACAGCCCCAGCATTTT
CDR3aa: CASSNSGLGEQPQHF

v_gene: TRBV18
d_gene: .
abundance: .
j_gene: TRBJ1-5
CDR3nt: TGTGCCAGCTCAACCCGGGACGGACGAATGGGGGGGGGTCAGCCCCAGCATTTT
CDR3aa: CASSTRDGRMGGGQPQHF

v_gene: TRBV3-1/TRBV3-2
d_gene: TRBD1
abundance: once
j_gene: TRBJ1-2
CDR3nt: TGTGCCAGCACCGCCAGGGGGCGCGGGGATGGCTACACCTTC
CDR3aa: CASTARGRGDGYTF

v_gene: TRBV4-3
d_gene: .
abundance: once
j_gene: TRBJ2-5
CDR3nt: TGCGCCAGCAGCCAAGATCTAGGCAGGGTCGGGACCCAGTACTTC
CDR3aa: CASSQDLGRVGTQYF

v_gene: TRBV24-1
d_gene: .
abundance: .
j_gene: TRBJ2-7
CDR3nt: TGTGCCACCAGTACCGGAGGCGGACTGGACTCCTACGAGCAGTACTTC
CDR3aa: CATSTGGGLDSYEQYF

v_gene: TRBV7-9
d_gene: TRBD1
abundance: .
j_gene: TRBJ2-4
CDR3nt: TGTGCCAGCAGCTTAAGGGACAGCGCCCTAGCCAAAAACATTCAGTACTTC
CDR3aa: CASSLRDSALAKNIQYF

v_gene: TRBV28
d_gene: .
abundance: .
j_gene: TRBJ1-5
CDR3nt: TGTGCCAGCAGACAGACATTAGTTAGCAATCAGCCCCAGCATTTT
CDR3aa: CASRQTLVSNQPQHF

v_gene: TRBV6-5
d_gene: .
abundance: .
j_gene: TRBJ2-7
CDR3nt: TGTGCCAGCAGTTACTCTGGCGGCCCCTACGAGCAGTACTTC
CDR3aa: CASSYSGGPYEQYF

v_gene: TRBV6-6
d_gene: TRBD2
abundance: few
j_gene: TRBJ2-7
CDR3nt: TGTGCCAGCAGTGAGAGCGGGAACCCCTACGAGCAGTACTTC
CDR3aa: CASSESGNPYEQYF

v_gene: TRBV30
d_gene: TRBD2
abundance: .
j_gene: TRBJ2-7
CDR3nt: TGTGCCTGGAGTGTACTCGGGACTAGCGGTTCCTACGAGCAGTACTTC
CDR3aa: CAWSVLGTSGSYEQYF

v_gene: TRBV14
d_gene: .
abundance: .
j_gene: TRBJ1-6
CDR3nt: TGTGCCAGCAGCCAAGCGAGGGCTTCACCCCTCCACTTT
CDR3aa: CASSQARASPLHF

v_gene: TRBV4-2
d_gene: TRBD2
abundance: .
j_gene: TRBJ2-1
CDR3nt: TGTGCCAGCAGCCCGTTGGTGGTAGCGGGAAGAGGTTCCAATGAGCAGTTCTTC
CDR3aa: CASSPLVVAGRGSNEQFF